This TCR beta chain was profiled in a study of blood T cell repertoires in COVID-19. Germline-derived CDR1 and CDR2 are MNHEY and SVGAGI. The CDR3 spans 14 residues. The V gene end was trimmed by 2 bases and the J gene end by 2 bases; junction bases not matched to a gene: 1. The repertoire was sequenced with immunoSEQ multiplex PCR; TCRdb's copy has only in-frame clones and lacks some. The data contain around 120,000 clones, more than 90% of them seen just once; the ten biggest clones take up about 4%. Sequencing used peripheral blood. The gene calls are TRBV6-5 and TRBJ2-7; TRBD2 matches at 9 bases. The TCR comes from a man aged 50-59 years with active COVID-19. The CDR3 bases are TGTGCCAGCAGTTACGGCGGGGGGGCCTACGAGCAGTACTTC. Translated: CASSYGGGAYEQYF.